These T cell receptor beta chains were read from a single sample in a study of monozygotic twins with cystic fibrosis. The repertoire was sequenced with immunoSEQ multiplex PCR; TCRdb's copy has only in-frame clones and lacks some. The sample has tens of thousands of clones, 75% to 90% seen once. The sequenced sample consisted of blood. All receptors come from a girl aged 2-10 years with cystic fibrosis. The CDR3 runs from the conserved cysteine through the conserved F or W. The order of the fields is V gene, CDR3 length, clone size, D gene, J gene, CDR3 protein, CDR3 DNA. D genes are given only for firm matches. The size field is filled for only some rows; it gives once, few, many or a size class.

>TRBV19|13|-|-|TRBJ1-5
CASSGRENQPQHF
TGTGCCAGTAGTGGCAGGGAAAATCAGCCCCAGCATTTT
>TRBV2|14|once|TRBD2|TRBJ2-1
CASSGLAVNNEQFF
TGTGCCAGCAGTGGACTAGCGGTTAACAATGAGCAGTTCTTC
>TRBV2|15|-|TRBD1|TRBJ2-3
CASRYQGAVTDTQYF
TGTGCCAGCAGGTACCAGGGGGCGGTCACAGATACGCAGTATTTT
>TRBV5-1|14|-|TRBD1|TRBJ2-1
CASAGQGPYNEQFF
TGCGCCAGCGCGGGACAGGGGCCCTACAATGAGCAGTTCTTC
>TRBV20-1|10|-|-|TRBJ2-1
CSVLVDEQFF
TGCAGTGTTTTAGTGGATGAGCAGTTCTTC
>TRBV5-1|15|-|-|TRBJ2-1
CASSLGLVGGGEQFF
TGCGCCAGCAGCTTGGGGCTCGTTGGAGGGGGTGAGCAGTTCTTC
>TRBV30|11|-|-|TRBJ2-7
CAYQRRGEQYF
TGTGCCTACCAAAGGCGGGGCGAGCAGTACTTC
>TRBV7-2|12|-|-|TRBJ2-7
CASSPPDNEQYF
TGTGCCAGCAGCCCGCCGGACAACGAGCAGTACTTC
>TRBV9|15|-|TRBD1|TRBJ2-7
CTSSVGGTGDYEQYF
TGTACCAGCAGCGTAGGTGGGACAGGAGACTACGAGCAGTACTTC
>TRBV14|15|-|TRBD1|TRBJ1-1
CASSQEGTGGRKAFF
TGTGCCAGCAGCCAAGAAGGGACAGGGGGCCGGAAAGCTTTCTTT
>TRBV21-1|13|-|-|TRBJ1-5
CASSKVGNQPQHF
TGTGCCAGCAGCAAAGTGGGGAATCAGCCCCAGCATTTT
>TRBV20-1|10|-|-|TRBJ2-7
CSAATEEQYF
TGCAGTGCTGCTACAGAGGAGCAGTACTTC
>TRBV2|11|-|-|TRBJ1-4
CASSDREKLFF
TGTGCCAGCAGTGACAGGGAAAAACTGTTTTTT
>TRBV30|12|-|TRBD1|TRBJ2-7
CAWGQGPYEQYF
TGTGCCTGGGGACAGGGACCCTACGAGCAGTACTTC
>TRBV4-1|15|-|TRBD1|TRBJ2-7
CASSPHRGKTHEQYF
TGCGCCAGCAGCCCACACAGGGGTAAGACCCACGAGCAGTACTTC
>TRBV10-2|15|-|-|TRBJ1-4
CARKDRTPTNEKLFF
TGCGCCAGAAAAGACAGGACCCCAACTAATGAAAAACTGTTTTTT
>TRBV5-1|16|-|TRBD1|TRBJ1-3
CASSLNPDRAGNTIYF
TGCGCCAGCAGCTTGAACCCCGACAGGGCTGGAAACACCATATATTTT
>TRBV5-1|16|-|TRBD1|TRBJ1-4
CASSRRQGFGNEKLFF
TGCGCCAGCAGCCGCAGACAGGGGTTTGGTAATGAAAAACTGTTTTTT
>TRBV5-4|15|once|-|TRBJ1-2
CASSLVNRPNYGYTF
TGTGCCAGCAGCTTGGTTAACAGGCCCAACTATGGCTACACCTTC
>TRBV7-2|19|-|TRBD2|TRBJ2-5
CASSSQQGRGGGSQETQYF
TGTGCCAGCAGCTCCCAGCAGGGGCGGGGGGGCGGTAGCCAAGAGACCCAGTACTTC
>TRBV7-6|13|-|TRBD2|TRBJ2-5
CASSVAGVETQYF
TGTGCCAGCAGCGTAGCGGGGGTAGAGACCCAGTACTTC
>TRBV5-4|16|-|TRBD2|TRBJ2-3
CASSSGTSGGADTQYF
TGTGCCAGCAGCTCCGGGACTAGCGGGGGGGCAGATACGCAGTATTTT
>TRBV6-5|12|-|-|TRBJ1-2
CASSYPRSRYTF
TGTGCCAGCAGTTACCCCAGGTCACGCTACACCTTC
>TRBV7-9|15|-|-|TRBJ2-3
CASIPRDRPTDTQYF
TGTGCCAGCATCCCCCGCGACAGACCCACAGATACGCAGTATTTT
>TRBV5-1|15|-|-|TRBJ1-2
CASSLDTGVNYGYTF
TGCGCCAGCAGCTTGGACACGGGGGTTAACTATGGCTACACCTTC
>TRBV7-9|12|-|-|TRBJ2-5
CASSGIQETQYF
TGTGCCAGCTCGGGGATCCAAGAGACCCAGTACTTC
>TRBV6-5|14|-|TRBD1|TRBJ2-2
CATTGGHATGELFF
TGTGCCACCACAGGGGGCCATGCCACCGGGGAGCTGTTTTTT
>TRBV30|11|-|-|TRBJ1-2
CAWSEGGSYTF
TGTGCCTGGAGTGAAGGAGGAAGCTACACCTTC
>TRBV29-1|12|-|TRBD1|TRBJ1-4
CSVAGGKEKLFF
TGCAGCGTTGCAGGGGGCAAGGAAAAACTGTTTTTT
>TRBV4-3|15|-|TRBD1|TRBJ1-2
CASSQAGTGYSGYTF
TGCGCCAGCAGCCAAGCCGGGACAGGGTATTCTGGCTACACCTTC
>TRBV30|15|-|TRBD2|TRBJ2-1
CACTLAGVSYNEQFF
TGTGCCTGTACTTTAGCGGGGGTCTCCTACAATGAGCAGTTCTTC
>TRBV6-5|11|-|-|TRBJ2-7
CASRDYYEQYF
TGTGCCAGCAGGGACTACTACGAGCAGTACTTC
>TRBV4-1|14|few|TRBD1|TRBJ1-2
CASSQWDREYGYTF
TGCGCCAGCAGCCAATGGGACAGGGAGTATGGCTACACCTTC
>TRBV19|12|-|-|TRBJ1-1
CASKGQNAEAFF
TGTGCCAGCAAAGGGCAGAACGCTGAAGCTTTCTTT
>TRBV27|15|-|-|TRBJ2-7
CASSDSGPTFYEQYF
TGTGCCAGCAGTGACTCCGGGCCAACGTTCTACGAGCAGTACTTC
>TRBV4-3|15|few|-|TRBJ1-2
CASSQEPRGPLGYTF
TGCGCCAGCAGCCAAGAACCCAGGGGACCATTAGGCTACACCTTC
>TRBV27|15|few|TRBD1|TRBJ2-7
CASSRPGQGTHEQYF
TGTGCCAGCAGTCGACCGGGACAGGGGACCCACGAGCAGTACTTC
>TRBV5-5|15|-|-|TRBJ2-7
CASSLPERMMWEQYF
TGTGCCAGCAGCCTACCGGAGCGTATGATGTGGGAGCAGTACTTC
>TRBV9|14|once|-|TRBJ2-1
CASSVGRPGYEQFF
TGTGCCAGCAGCGTCGGACGCCCCGGCTATGAGCAGTTCTTC
>TRBV7-6|14|once|-|TRBJ1-1
CASSRYSTNTEAFF
TGTGCCAGCAGCCGATACAGCACAAACACTGAAGCTTTCTTT
>TRBV9|14|-|TRBD1|TRBJ1-1
CASTTGQVNTEAFF
TGTGCCAGCACCACCGGACAGGTAAACACTGAAGCTTTCTTT
>TRBV5-1|13|-|TRBD1|TRBJ1-2
CASSSGQGDGYTF
TGCGCCAGCAGCTCCGGACAGGGGGATGGCTACACCTTC
>TRBV5-6|18|-|-|TRBJ2-7
CASSHYRTTRQISYEQYF
TGTGCCAGCAGCCATTACCGTACCACCAGGCAGATCAGCTACGAGCAGTACTTC
>TRBV9|14|-|-|TRBJ1-5
CASSVGGGGQPQHF
TGTGCCAGCAGCGTAGGGGGAGGTGGTCAGCCCCAGCATTTT
>TRBV7-2|15|-|-|TRBJ1-1
CASSFPTEMNTEAFF
TGTGCCAGCAGCTTTCCGACAGAGATGAACACTGAAGCTTTCTTT
>TRBV5-1|14|-|TRBD1|TRBJ1-2
CATRTGDTYYGYTF
TGCGCCACCCGGACAGGCGACACCTACTATGGCTACACCTTC
>TRBV19|14|-|TRBD1|TRBJ2-7
CASSTGGRPYEQYF
TGTGCCAGTAGTACAGGGGGCAGACCTTACGAGCAGTACTTC
>TRBV10-3|16|-|-|TRBJ1-5
CAISESTLGVGQPQHF
TGTGCCATCAGTGAGTCCACTTTGGGGGTAGGTCAGCCCCAGCATTTT
>TRBV7-2|13|few|-|TRBJ2-7
CASSSQGRYEQYF
TGTGCCAGCAGCTCTCAGGGGCGCTACGAGCAGTACTTC
>TRBV15|15|-|TRBD1|TRBJ2-7
CATSREHQGDYEQYF
TGTGCCACCAGCAGGGAACACCAGGGGGACTACGAGCAGTACTTC
>TRBV9|15|-|-|TRBJ1-4
CASSVGTTTNEKLFF
TGTGCCAGCAGCGTAGGGACAACAACTAATGAAAAACTGTTTTTT
>TRBV29-1|15|-|-|TRBJ1-3
CSVERDRDSGNTIYF
TGCAGCGTTGAGCGGGACCGGGACTCTGGAAACACCATATATTTT
>TRBV4-3|14|-|-|TRBJ1-2
CASSHEGGTYGYTF
TGCGCCAGCAGCCATGAAGGGGGTACCTATGGCTACACCTTC
>TRBV5-6|15|-|-|TRBJ1-6
CASSLRGSYNSPLHF
TGTGCCAGCAGCTTGAGGGGCTCCTATAATTCACCCCTCCACTTT
>TRBV11-1|15|-|-|TRBJ2-7
CASSTDHAPSSEQYF
TGTGCCAGCAGTACCGACCATGCCCCGTCCTCCGAGCAGTACTTC